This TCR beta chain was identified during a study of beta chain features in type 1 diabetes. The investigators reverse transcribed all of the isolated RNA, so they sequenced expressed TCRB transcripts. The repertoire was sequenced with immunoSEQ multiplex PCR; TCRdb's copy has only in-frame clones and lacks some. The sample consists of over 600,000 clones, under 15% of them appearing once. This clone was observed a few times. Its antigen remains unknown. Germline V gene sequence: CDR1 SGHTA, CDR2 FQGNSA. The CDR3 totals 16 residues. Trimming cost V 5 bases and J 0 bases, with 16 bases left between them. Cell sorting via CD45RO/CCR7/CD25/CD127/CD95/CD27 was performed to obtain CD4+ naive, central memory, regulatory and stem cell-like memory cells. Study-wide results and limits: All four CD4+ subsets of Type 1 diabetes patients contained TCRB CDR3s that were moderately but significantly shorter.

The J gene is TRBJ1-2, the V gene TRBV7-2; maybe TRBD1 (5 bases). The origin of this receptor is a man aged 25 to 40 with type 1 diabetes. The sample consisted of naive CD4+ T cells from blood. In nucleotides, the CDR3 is TGTGCCAGCAGCCGAGGGCTTGGGGGTCCTAACTATGGCTACACCTTC. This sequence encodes CASSRGLGGPNYGYTF. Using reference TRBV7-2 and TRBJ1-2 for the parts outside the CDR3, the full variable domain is GAGVSQSPSNKVTEKGKDVELRCDPISGHTALYWYRQSLGQGLEFLIYFQGNSAPDKSGLPSDRFSAERTGGSVSTLTIQRTQQEDSAVYLCASSRGLGGPNYGYTFGSGTRLTVV.